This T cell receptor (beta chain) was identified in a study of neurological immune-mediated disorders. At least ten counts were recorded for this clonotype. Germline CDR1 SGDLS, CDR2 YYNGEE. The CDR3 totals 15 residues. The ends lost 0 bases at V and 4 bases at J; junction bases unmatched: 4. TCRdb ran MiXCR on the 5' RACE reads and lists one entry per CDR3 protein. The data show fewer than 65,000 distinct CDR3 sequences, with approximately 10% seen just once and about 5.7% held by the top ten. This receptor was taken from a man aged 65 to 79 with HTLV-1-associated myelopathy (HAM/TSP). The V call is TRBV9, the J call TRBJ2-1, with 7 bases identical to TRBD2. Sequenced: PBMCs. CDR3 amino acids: CASSVGGGGYNEQFF. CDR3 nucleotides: TGTGCCAGCAGCGTAGGTGGGGGGGGGTACAATGAGCAGTTCTTC.